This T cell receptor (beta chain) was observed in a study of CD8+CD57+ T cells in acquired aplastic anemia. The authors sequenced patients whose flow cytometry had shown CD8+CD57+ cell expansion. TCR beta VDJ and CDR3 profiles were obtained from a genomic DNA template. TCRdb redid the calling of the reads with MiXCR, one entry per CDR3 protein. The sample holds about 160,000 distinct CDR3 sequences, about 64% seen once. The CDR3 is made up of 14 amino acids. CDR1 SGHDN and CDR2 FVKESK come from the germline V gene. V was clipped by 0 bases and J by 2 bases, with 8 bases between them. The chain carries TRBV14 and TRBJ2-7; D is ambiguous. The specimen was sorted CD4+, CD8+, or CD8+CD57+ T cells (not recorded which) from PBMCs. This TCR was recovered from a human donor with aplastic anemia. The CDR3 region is CASSQDPGPYEQYF. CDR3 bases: TGTGCCAGCAGCCAAGATCCGGGCCCCTACGAGCAGTACTTC.